The present T cell receptor beta chain was sequenced within a study of shared clonotypes between healthy human individuals. Germline V lookup: CDR1 SGHTA, CDR2 FQGNSA. This CDR3 region has 15 residues. The V gene lost 5 bases and the J gene lost 3 bases, with 15 bases spanning the gap. Each subset's genomic DNA was split evenly across several immunoSEQ plates. Profiling relied on immunoSEQ multiplex PCR, and the TCRdb table lists in-frame clones only, not all of them. The repertoire holds more than 2,000,000 clones, with 85% to 95% as singletons. The specimen was naive CD4+ T cells sorted from blood. Subset described: CD45RA+ positively selected. The receptor comes from a young man in good health. This chain connects TRBV7-2 to TRBJ2-3; D may be TRBD2 (6 bases). The CDR3, as DNA: TGTGCCAGCAGCCATGGAGGGGCTGGGACAGATACGCAGTATTTT. Translation gives CASSHGGAGTDTQYF.